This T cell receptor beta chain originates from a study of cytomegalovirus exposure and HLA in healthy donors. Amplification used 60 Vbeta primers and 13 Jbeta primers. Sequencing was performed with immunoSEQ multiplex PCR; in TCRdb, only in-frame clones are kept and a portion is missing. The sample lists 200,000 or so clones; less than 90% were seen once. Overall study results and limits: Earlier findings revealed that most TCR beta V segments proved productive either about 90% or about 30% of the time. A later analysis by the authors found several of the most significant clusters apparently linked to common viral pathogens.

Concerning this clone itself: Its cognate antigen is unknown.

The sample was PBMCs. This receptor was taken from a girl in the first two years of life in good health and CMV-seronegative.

CDR3 in amino acids: CASSTSDPGDTQYF. The CDR3 nucleotides read TGCGCCAGCTCCACTAGCGACCCGGGAGATACGCAGTATTTT. This chain links TRBV10-2 with TRBJ2-3, with TRBD2 identical over 7 bases. The V gene's germline CDR1 is WSHSY and CDR2 SAAADI. The V gene end was trimmed by 8 bases and the J gene end by 5 bases; junction bases not matched to a gene: 10. The CDR3 runs 14 residues.